This entry features one T cell receptor (beta chain) sequence. What it binds is not known. The germline gives CDR1 SGHDT, CDR2 YYEEEE. This CDR3 is built from 15 residues. The sample originates from a study of monozygotic twins with inflammatory bowel disease. Findings and limits, study-wide: IBD patients carried less diverse TCRbeta repertoires (inverse Simpson) than healthy co-twins. Repertoire similarity was not found to differ between concordant and discordant twins, possibly from limited power.

After re-calling the 5' RACE reads, TCRdb lists one entry per CDR3 protein, DNA absent. Its listing shows 420,000 or so distinct CDR3 sequences. The sequenced material came from blood. V usage is TRBV5-6 and J usage is TRBJ2-7. This TCR derives from a human donor with ulcerative colitis or Crohn's disease, or a healthy co-twin of an affected twin (not recorded which). This chain's CDR3 is CASSFRHSPSYEQYF. The full variable domain, in which reference TRBV5-6 and TRBJ2-7 provide the parts outside the CDR3, is DAGVTQSPTHLIKTRGQQVTLRCSPKSGHDTVSWYQQALGQGPQFIFQYYEEEERQRGNFPDRFSGHQFPNYSSELNVNALLLGDSALYLCASSFRHSPSYEQYFGPGTRLTVT.